The entry below describes one T cell receptor (beta chain). The source of the sample is a study of immune cell composition in non-small cell lung cancer. Frozen unsorted single-cell suspensions supplied the genomic DNA. The data were produced by immunoSEQ multiplex PCR, yet TCRdb's version contains in-frame clones alone and is incomplete. This repertoire shows almost 2,500 clones, more than 75% found once; its top ten account for around 7%. Germline V CDR1 and CDR2: MDHEN, SYDVKM. Trimming at V came to 6 bases and at J to 7 bases, leaving 18 bases not matched to a gene. The CDR3 runs to 19 residues. This clonotype was obtained from a human donor with non-small cell lung cancer. This chain joins TRBV28 and TRBJ2-7, with TRBD2 matching 16 bases. Sequencing used lung tumor tissue. The CDR3 DNA is TGTGCCAGCAGAAGGACACCCCGGGGACTAGCGGGAGGGCGGGGGGAGCAGTACTTC. This translates into CASRRTPRGLAGGRGEQYF.